This T cell receptor beta chain was identified during a study of identical twins. TCRdb reanalysed the 5' RACE reads using MiXCR and keeps one entry per CDR3 protein. The data hold over 600,000 distinct CDR3 sequences, with 21% observed a single time. In this sample, this clonotype turned up many times. The data were also submitted as part of a second study, on T cells expressing NK-cell markers.

The sequence was obtained from a woman younger than 35 in good health. The sample taken for sequencing was PBMCs.

As DNA, the CDR3 is TGTGCCAGCAGCTTCGAGTCCAAGTCCGGGACTAGTAGATACTCCTACGAGCAGTACTTC. Its translation: CASSFESKSGTSRYSYEQYF. The V and J genes are TRBV11-2 and TRBJ2-7, with 8 bases aligning to TRBD2. CDR3 length equals 20 residues. CDR1 and CDR2 from the germline V gene are SGHAT and FQNNGV. J gave up 0 bases and V 3 bases, and 19 bases lay outside the gene matches. The full variable domain, its missing parts supplied by reference TRBV11-2 and TRBJ2-7, is EAGVAQSPRYKIIEKRQSVAFWCNPISGHATLYWYQQILGQGPKLLIQFQNNGVVDDSQLPKDRFSAERLKGVDSTLKIQPAKLEDSAVYLCASSFESKSGTSRYSYEQYFGPGTRLTVT.